Following are 22 T cell receptor beta chains from one sample sequenced in a study of T cells expressing NK-cell markers (dated by TCRdb to the early 2020s). Library construction relied on 5' RACE. The sequencing machine was an Illumina HiSeq 2000. Following reprocessing of the reads by TCRdb, the data hold one row per CDR3 protein sequence and no DNA is available. The sample's own table lists 160,000 or so distinct CDR3 sequences. Around 18% of the sample is taken by the ten largest. The sample consisted of blood T cells: a sorted CD56 or NKG2C T cell subset, CD4+ or CD8+ T cells, or bulk PBMC T cells (not recorded which). Receptors were obtained from a woman aged 18 to 75 in good health.

V gene TRBV7-8 combines with J gene TRBJ2-1; the D call of TRBD2 rests on TCRdb alone, since no DNA is present to check it. Germline CDR1 SGHVS, CDR2 FQNEAQ. This CDR3 contains 15 residues. The chain's CDR3 is CASSGTSGRAHEQFF.

V usage is TRBV2 and J usage is TRBJ2-2; TCRdb indicates TRBD1, and absent DNA this call remains unverified. The length of the CDR3 is 13 residues. Per germline, CDR1 SNHLY and CDR2 FYNNEI. The CDR3 loop reads CASRGGVAGELFF.

The rearrangement joins TRBV9 to TRBJ2-7; lacking DNA, the TRBD2 call made by TCRdb goes unchecked. Germline V gene sequence: CDR1 SGDLS, CDR2 YYNGEE. This CDR3 comprises 16 residues. CDR3 in amino acids: CASSPRVSGSVGEQYF.

The genes are TRBV24-1 and TRBJ2-1; TCRdb outputs TRBD1, but without DNA this stays unchecked. Germline CDR1 KGHDR, CDR2 SFDVKD. The CDR3 has 16 residues. The CDR3 protein is CATSDLGTGDYNEQFF.

The chain is built from TRBV4-2 and TRBJ2-3. This CDR3 region has 17 residues. Germline V gene data show CDR1 as LGHNA and CDR2 as YNFKEQ. CDR3 sequence reads: CASRLALGATSTDTQYF.

The chain has TRBV20-1 and TRBJ1-2; checking the TCRdb D call of TRBD1 is not possible without DNA. The CDR3 is 14 amino acids. CDR1 and CDR2 (germline): DFQATT, SNEGSKA (reference sequence). The CDR3 protein is CSARYATGAYGYTF.

The CDR3 sequence: CASSLRTPNSGNTIYF. The chain combines TRBV5-1 with TRBJ1-3; TCRdb returns TRBD1, unconfirmable since there is no DNA. The CDR3 runs 16 residues. Germline V gives CDR1 SGHRS, CDR2 YFSETQ.

The chain has TRBV29-1 and TRBJ1-1; absent DNA, TCRdb's TRBD1 call cannot be checked. The CDR3 totals 15 residues. The V gene's germline CDR1 is SQVTM and CDR2 ANQGSEA. CDR3 protein: CSVGQGWGMNTEAFF.

This chain joins TRBV29-1 and TRBJ2-2; TCRdb reports TRBD2, a call that lacks DNA to check it against. Per germline, CDR1 SQVTM and CDR2 ANQGSEA. The CDR3 contains 14 residues. CDR3 protein: CSVGLAGRTGELFF.

The genes are TRBV5-1 and TRBJ2-2; TCRdb's assignment of TRBD2 cannot be checked, as there is no DNA. Looked up from germline, CDR1 is SGHRS and CDR2 is YFSETQ. The CDR3 runs to 17 residues. CDR3 amino acids: CASSPTKGLVGSGELFF.

V usage is TRBV7-6 and J usage is TRBJ1-1. CDR1 and CDR2 (germline): SGHVS, FNYEAQ. The length of the CDR3 is 13 residues. The CDR3 reads CASSLVTNTEAFF.

The V call is TRBV7-9, the J call TRBJ2-7; TCRdb outputs TRBD1, but without DNA this stays unchecked. Germline V gene data show CDR1 as SEHNR and CDR2 as FQNEAQ (reference sequence). There are 14 residues in the CDR3. The CDR3 sequence is CASSSYPPSYEQYF.

The gene calls are TRBV3-1 and TRBJ1-1. The V gene's germline CDR1 is LGHDT and CDR2 YNNKEL (reference sequence). This CDR3 spans 13 amino acids. CDR3 region: CASSWLEGTEAFF.

The V and J genes are TRBV18 and TRBJ2-7. The CDR3 totals 14 residues. CDR1 is KGHSH and CDR2 is LQKENI in the germline V gene. The CDR3 sequence: CASSPGTGPYEQYF.

The V call is TRBV5-1, the J call TRBJ1-2; TCRdb picks TRBD1, but there is no DNA to check that call. The germline V gene has CDR1 SGHRS and CDR2 YFSETQ. The length of the CDR3 is 14 residues. The CDR3 is CASSSPQGWEGYTF.

The chain combines TRBV3-1 with TRBJ2-6. CDR3 length equals 17 residues. The germline CDR1 and CDR2 sequences are LGHDT and YNNKEL (reference sequence). CDR3 residues: CASSQWKTASGANVLTF.

The chain links TRBV2 to TRBJ2-3; absent DNA, TCRdb's TRBD2 call cannot be checked. The length of the CDR3 is 15 residues. The germline V gene has CDR1 SNHLY and CDR2 FYNNEI. This chain's CDR3 is CASSPLAGDTDTQYF.

The chain recombines TRBV5-4 with TRBJ2-2; with no DNA, the TCRdb D assignment of TRBD2 cannot be verified. This CDR3 contains 16 residues. Germline CDR1 reads SGHNT; CDR2 reads YYREEE (reference sequence). The chain's CDR3 is CASSYRSGVNTGELFF.

This rearrangement joins TRBV3-1 to TRBJ1-6; TCRdb returns TRBD1, unconfirmable since there is no DNA. This CDR3 is built from 15 residues. Germline-derived CDR1 and CDR2 are LGHDT and YNNKEL (reference sequence). CDR3 sequence: CASNLGHGGNSPLHF. The full variable domain, rest sourced from reference TRBV3-1 and TRBJ1-6, is DTAVSQTPKYLVTQMGNDKSIKCEQNLGHDTMYWYKQDSKKFLKIMFSYNNKELIINETVPNRFSPKSPDKAHLNLHINSLELGDSAVYFCASNLGHGGNSPLHFGNGTRLTVT.

The genes are TRBV20-1 and TRBJ2-7; absent DNA, TCRdb's TRBD2 call cannot be checked. This CDR3 has 15 residues. Germline CDR1 is DFQATT and CDR2 is SNEGSKA (reference sequence). The CDR3 here is CSANKVREVPYEQYF.

The chain uses TRBV4-1 and TRBJ2-1. Germline CDR1 is MGHRA and CDR2 is YSYEKL. CDR3 length: 15 amino acids. This CDR3 reads CASSREALSYNEQFF.

The chain links TRBV12-3 or TRBV12-4 to TRBJ1-3. The CDR3 length is 14 residues. The CDR3 here is CASTLGGSGNTIYF.